Below are 27 T cell receptor beta chains sequenced from a single sample in a study of cytomegalovirus exposure and HLA in healthy donors. This PCR relied on a set of 60 Vbeta primers and 13 Jbeta primers. Clones were sequenced by immunoSEQ multiplex PCR, and TCRdb holds only the in-frame ones, with some missing. The data contain about 140,000 clones, around four fifths of them singletons. What was sequenced was PBMCs. All receptors derive from a woman aged 40 to 50 in good health and CMV-seronegative.

The genes are TRBV10-3 and TRBJ1-3; D remains unclear. V lost 3 bases to trimming and J lost 0 bases, with 9 bases between them. Germline V lookup: CDR1 ENHRY, CDR2 SYGVKD. This CDR3 has 15 residues. In nucleotides, the CDR3 is TGTGCCATCAGTGACTCCGACAACTCTGGAAACACCATATATTTT. Its protein product is CAISDSDNSGNTIYF.

V is TRBV5-1 and J is TRBJ2-7; perhaps TRBD1 as D (5 bases). The V end was cut by 2 bases, the J end by 3 bases, with 9 bases between. CDR1 is SGHRS and CDR2 is YFSETQ in the germline V gene. The CDR3 is made up of 13 amino acids. In DNA, the CDR3 is TGCGCCAGCAGCTTATTACAGGACTACGAGCAGTACTTC. Amino acid sequence: CASSLLQDYEQYF.

CDR3 sequence reads: CASSPRRFGSQGVGPQHF. For the CDR3, the DNA is TGTGCCAGCAGCCCACGAAGGTTTGGGTCTCAGGGGGTCGGGCCCCAGCATTTT. The chain combines TRBV7-8 with TRBJ1-5; 7 bases map to TRBD1. The germline gives CDR1 SGHVS, CDR2 FQNEAQ. The CDR3 is 18 residues long. The V gene end was trimmed by 5 bases and the J gene end by 9 bases; junction bases not matched to a gene: 22.

The chain recombines TRBV4-3 with TRBJ2-3; D might be TRBD1 (6 bases). The CDR3 extends over 14 amino acids. Trimming cost V 1 base and J 4 bases, with 9 bases left between them. Per germline, CDR1 LGHNA and CDR2 YSLEER. For the CDR3, the DNA is TGCGCCAGCAGCCAAGTTACAGGGTCAGATACGCAGTATTTT. It specifies CASSQVTGSDTQYF.

The rearrangement links TRBV28 to TRBJ2-5; D not certain. The germline gives CDR1 MDHEN, CDR2 SYDVKM. Trimming pared 7 bases from V and 4 bases from J, leaving 13 bases between. There are 13 residues in the CDR3. The CDR3 spells CASNLIRVETQYF. The CDR3 region has the DNA TGTGCCAGCAACCTGATCCGGGTAGAGACCCAGTACTTC.

Note on this clone: In the same sample, other DNA sequences code for this CDR3. The CDR3 coding sequence is TGTGCCTGGAGTTTGTGGAGCCAAGAGACCCAGTACTTC. Encoded protein: CAWSLWSQETQYF. J is TRBJ2-5 and V is TRBV30, with D hard to call. CDR3 length equals 13 residues. Trimming cost V 2 bases and J 1 base, with 8 bases left between them. Germline lookup yields CDR1 GTSNPN and CDR2 SVGIG (reference sequence).

DNA of the CDR3: TGTGCCAGTCCCCCCCTCTACGAGCAGTACTTC. Its protein product is CASPPLYEQYF. The chain combines TRBV6-4 with TRBJ2-5, with D unresolved. TRBJ2-7 explains the end of the DNA better; the J call may be wrong. There are 11 residues in the CDR3. Per germline, CDR1 MRHNA and CDR2 SNTAGT.

V and J are TRBV5-1 and TRBJ1-3; 9 bases align to TRBD1. The V segment lost 0 bases and the J segment 2 bases; nucleotides outside the gene matches: 3. CDR1 SGHRS and CDR2 YFSETQ come from the germline V gene. The CDR3 has 16 amino acids. DNA for the CDR3: TGCGCCAGCAGCTTGGGGGGACAGGGAGCTGGAAACACCATATATTTT. Residues: CASSLGGQGAGNTIYF.

The chain has TRBV13 and TRBJ2-7, with 11 bases identical to TRBD1. Germline V gives CDR1 PRHDT, CDR2 FYEKMQ (reference sequence). V was clipped by 1 base and J by 2 bases; unmatched bases: 4. The length of the CDR3 is 16 residues. CDR3 DNA: TGTGCCAGCAGCTTAGTCGTGGGACAGGGGGCCTACGAGCAGTACTTC. This codes for CASSLVVGQGAYEQYF.

This chain connects TRBV28 to TRBJ2-5, with a possible D match to TRBD2 (6 bases). The CDR3 is 16 residues long. Trimming stripped 5 bases from V and 9 bases from J, with 25 bases between. Germline V gene sequence: CDR1 MDHEN, CDR2 SYDVKM. Here the CDR3 DNA reads TGTGCCAGCAGTGCTATGGCCGGGCCCAAAAGGGAGGCCCAGTACTTC. As protein: CASSAMAGPKREAQYF.

This chain links TRBV9 with TRBJ1-1, with unresolved D. Germline V gene sequence: CDR1 SGDLS, CDR2 YYNGEE. The CDR3 contains 12 residues. V was trimmed by 0 bases and J by 3 bases, leaving 3 bases between them. The CDR3 sequence: CASSVADTEAFF. The CDR3, as DNA: TGTGCCAGCAGCGTAGCGGACACTGAAGCTTTCTTT.

The chain employs TRBV7-9 and TRBJ1-4; D not certain. The CDR3 totals 14 residues. Germline assignment: CDR1 SEHNR and CDR2 FQNEAQ (reference sequence). V was trimmed by 1 base and J by 4 bases, leaving 7 bases between them. The DNA for the CDR3 is TGTGCCAGCAGCTTAGGGGCGGGTAATGAAAAACTGTTTTTT. It codes for CASSLGAGNEKLFF.

The V gene is TRBV14, the J gene TRBJ1-2, with a tentative D call TRBD1 (6 bases). V was pared by 3 bases and J by 8 bases, with 13 bases between. The CDR3 loop spans 13 amino acids. Per germline, CDR1 SGHDN and CDR2 FVKESK. This CDR3 reads CASSQDSRTGYTF. CDR3 DNA sequence: TGTGCCAGCAGCCAGGACAGTCGCACCGGCTACACCTTC.

The chain's CDR3 is CASTPRRGLYEQYF. The CDR3 DNA sequence: TGTGCCAGCACCCCGCGGAGGGGACTTTACGAGCAGTACTTC. V gene TRBV6-5 combines with J gene TRBJ2-7; a weak D match, TRBD2 (6 bases). CDR1 is MNHEY and CDR2 is SVGAGI in the germline V gene. Trimming stripped 7 bases from V and 4 bases from J, with 17 bases between. The length of the CDR3 is 14 residues.

V gene TRBV4-3 combines with J gene TRBJ1-1; TRBD1 might be the D (5 bases). This CDR3 has 16 amino acids. V lost 0 bases, J lost 0 bases, and 11 bases lay in between. Germline V gene data show CDR1 as LGHNA and CDR2 as YSLEER. The CDR3 spells CASSQDRVVLNTEAFF. In nucleotides, the CDR3 is TGCGCCAGCAGCCAAGACAGGGTGGTGTTGAACACTGAAGCTTTCTTT.

The chain joins TRBV6-4 to TRBJ2-1; the match to TRBD2 covers 7 bases. The germline V gene encodes CDR1 MRHNA and CDR2 SNTAGT. Unmatched junction bases numbered 2, after V lost 2 bases and J lost 1 base. The CDR3 contains 15 residues. Here the CDR3 DNA reads TGTGCCAGCAGTGACGGGGGGGAGTCCTACAATGAGCAGTTCTTC. It codes for CASSDGGESYNEQFF.

This clone appeared a single time. This chain joins TRBV18 and TRBJ2-2; TRBD2 is a possible D gene (6 bases). Trimming removed 1 base from V and 0 bases from J, with 15 bases in between. Germline CDR1 reads KGHSH; CDR2 reads LQKENI. CDR3 length equals 18 residues. The CDR3 loop is CASSPRGQGGPNTGELFF. Written as DNA, the CDR3 is TGTGCCAGCTCACCACGAGGGCAGGGAGGACCGAACACCGGGGAGCTGTTTTTT.

The chain recombines TRBV10-1 with TRBJ1-5, with 7 bases identical to TRBD1. CDR3 length: 15 residues. V lost 7 bases to trimming and J lost 5 bases; unmatched junction nucleotides: 11. CDR1 WNHNN and CDR2 SYGVQD come from the germline V gene (reference sequence). The CDR3 nucleotides are TGCGCCAGCATCTTGAGACAGGGAGTCGATCAGCCCCAGCATTTT. Its protein product is CASILRQGVDQPQHF.

This rearrangement joins TRBV19 to TRBJ2-2, with 14 bases fitting TRBD2. The CDR3 is 16 residues long. Looked up from germline, CDR1 is LNHDA and CDR2 is SQIVND (reference sequence). V lost 6 bases and J lost 4; bases outside the gene matches: 4. The CDR3 spells CASRGLAGALTGELFF. CDR3 bases: TGTGCCAGTAGGGGACTAGCGGGAGCACTCACCGGGGAGCTGTTTTTT.

The chain carries TRBV5-1 and TRBJ2-7; 7 bases agree with TRBD1. This CDR3 is built from 14 residues. Per the germline V gene, CDR1 is SGHRS and CDR2 is YFSETQ. After removal of 4 bases from V and 3 bases from J, the junction contained 7 bases not matched to a gene. The CDR3 here is CASSTGQFLYEQYF. The CDR3, as DNA: TGCGCCAGCAGCACGGGACAGTTCCTCTACGAGCAGTACTTC.

J is TRBJ2-1 and V is TRBV5-4; TRBD2 matches 12 bases. The CDR3 extends over 16 amino acids. Germline V gene lookup returns CDR1 SGHNT and CDR2 YYREEE (reference sequence). Trimming cost V 4 bases and J 2 bases; bases outside gene matches: 4. The CDR3 loop reads CASSTGTSGPYNEQFF. The DNA for the CDR3 is TGTGCCAGCAGCACCGGGACTAGCGGGCCCTACAATGAGCAGTTCTTC.

As concerns this clone: Other DNA sequences of this sample code for an identical CDR3. The J gene is TRBJ2-1, the V gene TRBV7-2, with D possibly being TRBD2 (6 bases). The CDR3 consists of 16 residues. Trimming pared 1 base from V and 0 bases from J, leaving 10 bases between. Germline V gene sequence: CDR1 SGHTA, CDR2 FQGNSA. The CDR3, as DNA: TGTGCCAGCAGCTTAGTTGGCGGGAACTCCTACAATGAGCAGTTCTTC. Protein: CASSLVGGNSYNEQFF.

The gene calls are TRBV6-5 and TRBJ2-7, with 8 bases matching TRBD1. In germline, CDR1 is MNHEY, CDR2 SVGAGI. J was trimmed by 3 bases and V by 5 bases; bases with no gene match: 9. The CDR3 covers 15 residues. The CDR3 nucleotides are TGTGCCAGCAGTAAACCCGGGACAGGTATCTACGAGCAGTACTTC. Its protein is CASSKPGTGIYEQYF.

The CDR3 is CASSQYVGGTGREDEQFF. The DNA of the CDR3 is TGCGCCAGCAGCCAATATGTGGGGGGGACGGGACGAGAGGATGAGCAGTTCTTC. The chain uses TRBV4-3 and TRBJ2-1, with TRBD2 identical over 7 bases. Losses at the gene ends were 2 bases for V and 8 bases for J; bases not matched to a gene: 18. The CDR3 totals 18 residues. CDR1 and CDR2 from the germline V gene are LGHNA and YSLEER.

J is TRBJ1-2 and V is TRBV19; unclear D gene. This CDR3 has 14 residues. V dropped 3 bases and J dropped 3 bases, with 11 bases sitting between them. The germline CDR1 and CDR2 sequences are LNHDA and SQIVND (reference sequence). For the CDR3, the DNA is TGTGCCAGTAGTATCACTACGGAGGACTATGGCTACACCTTC. Protein sequence: CASSITTEDYGYTF.

The chain joins TRBV30 to TRBJ1-1; maybe TRBD1 (6 bases). Between the trimmed V and J ends, which lost 3 bases and 1 base, there was a span of 9 bases. This CDR3 has 13 amino acids. Germline-derived CDR1 and CDR2 are GTSNPN and SVGIG (reference sequence). The CDR3 DNA sequence: TGTGCCTGGAGGCTGGGGGCGAACACTGAAGCTTTCTTT. This codes for CAWRLGANTEAFF.

The CDR3 sequence is CASSYWGGYQETQYF. CDR3 DNA sequence: TGTGCCAGCAGCTATTGGGGGGGGTACCAAGAGACCCAGTACTTC. V gene TRBV11-3 combines with J gene TRBJ2-5; the match to TRBD2 covers 7 bases. After removal of 4 bases from V and 0 bases from J, the junction contained 5 bases not matched to a gene. Germline lookup yields CDR1 SGHNT and CDR2 YENEEA. The CDR3 loop spans 15 amino acids.